Listed below are T cell receptor beta chains from one sample, sequenced in a study of T cell changes during pregnancy in multiple sclerosis. This table comes from immunoSEQ multiplex PCR, and its TCRdb copy is limited to in-frame clones, with some not included. The data contain 35,000 to 50,000 clones, around 90% of them singletons. Material: CD4+ T cells from peripheral blood mononuclear cells, obtained in the second trimester of pregnancy. The receptors originated from a female donor with multiple sclerosis, enrolled in a pregnancy study. The CDR3 runs from the conserved cysteine through the conserved F or W. D genes are given only for firm matches. The size of a clone is reported for some rows only, either as once, few or many, or as a class for expanded clones.

-,TRBJ2-1,-,TRBV7-2,TGTGCCAGCAGCTTTTCTTATGAGCAGTTCTTC,CASSFSYEQFF
TRBD1,TRBJ2-2,-,TRBV7-3,TGTGCCAGCAGCCGAACAGGGGACAGGAGCACCGGGGAGCTGTTTTTT,CASSRTGDRSTGELFF
-,TRBJ2-2,-,TRBV14,TGTGCCAGCAGCCAAACAGGGTTCGGGGAGCTGTTTTTT,CASSQTGFGELFF
TRBD2,TRBJ2-1,-,TRBV10-3,TGTGCCATCAGTGAAGGGACTAGCGGGAGGGAGCAGTTCTTC,CAISEGTSGREQFF
TRBD2,TRBJ2-3,-,TRBV6-5,TGTGCCAGCAGTTACTGGACAGCAGCGGGAGAAAATACGCAGTATTTT,CASSYWTAAGENTQYF
-,TRBJ2-5,-,TRBV2,TGTGCCAGCAGTGAACAGAACAGGGTAGGAGAGACCCAGTACTTC,CASSEQNRVGETQYF
-,TRBJ2-1,-,TRBV28,TGTGCCAGCAGCATAATAGGGACTTACAATGAGCAGTTCTTC,CASSIIGTYNEQFF
TRBD1,TRBJ2-7,once,TRBV11-2,TGTGCCAGCAGCTTCGGGACAGGGGGCCGGTACGAGCAGTACTTC,CASSFGTGGRYEQYF
-,TRBJ2-2,-,TRBV18,TGTGCCAGCTCAACGACAGTGAACACCGGGGAGCTGTTTTTT,CASSTTVNTGELFF
-,TRBJ2-4,-,TRBV2,TGTGCCAGCACTACCGGGGGCATTCAGTACTTC,CASTTGGIQYF
-,TRBJ1-4,-,TRBV18,TGTGCCAGCTCACCAGCCAGGGTTTCTGAAAAACTGTTTTTT,CASSPARVSEKLFF
TRBD1,TRBJ1-1,-,TRBV28,TGTGCCAGCAGTTTCCCAGGGGGCGTCAAACTCGAAGCTTTCTTT,CASSFPGGVKLEAFF
-,TRBJ2-1,-,TRBV30,TGTGCCTGGAGTCCCCAGCGGCTGCCCTCCTACAATGAGCAGTTCTTC,CAWSPQRLPSYNEQFF
-,TRBJ1-1,-,TRBV27,TGTGCCAGCAGTTTCAGTGGACGGGGCACTGAAGCTTTCTTT,CASSFSGRGTEAFF
TRBD1,TRBJ2-7,few,TRBV4-2,TGTGCCAGCAGCCAGGAGACAGGGGGGTTCTCCTACGAGCAGTACTTC,CASSQETGGFSYEQYF
TRBD1,TRBJ1-2,-,TRBV14,TGTGCCAGCAGCCAAGCCACAGGGGCGGCTGGCTACACCTTC,CASSQATGAAGYTF
-,TRBJ2-5,-,TRBV5-1,TGCGCCAGCAGCTTCAAGGTAGGGGCCCAAGAGACCCAGTACTTC,CASSFKVGAQETQYF
TRBD1,TRBJ2-1,-,TRBV5-4,TGTGCCAGCAGCCGGGACAGGGGGGGTTACAATGAGCAGTTCTTC,CASSRDRGGYNEQFF
-,TRBJ2-5,-,TRBV29-1,TGCAGCGCCCTAGCTAGTTTGGAGACCCAGTACTTC,CSALASLETQYF
TRBD1,TRBJ2-7,-,TRBV19,TGTGCCAGTAGTAACCGACAGGGTTACGAGCAGTACTTC,CASSNRQGYEQYF
TRBD1,TRBJ1-2,-,TRBV30,TGTGCCTGGAGTGTACGAATAAGGGGGCGCGACTATGGCTACACCTTC,CAWSVRIRGRDYGYTF
TRBD1,TRBJ2-1,-,TRBV5-1,TGCGCCAGCAGCCTAACACAGGGGGCCTCCTACAATGAGCAGTTCTTC,CASSLTQGASYNEQFF
TRBD1,TRBJ2-1,-,TRBV7-9,TGTGCCAGCAGCGTCGGGACAGCCAGGGATGAGCAGTTCTTC,CASSVGTARDEQFF
-,TRBJ2-5,-,TRBV19,TGTGCCAGTAGTATGGCTAGGGAGACCCAGTACTTC,CASSMARETQYF
TRBD2,TRBJ2-3,-,TRBV27,TGTGCCATCCAAAGGGCGGGAGCCCCCCACGTAGATACGCAGTATTTT,CAIQRAGAPHVDTQYF
-,TRBJ1-2,-,TRBV10-2,TGCGCCAGCAGTGGCGGGGGGTGGGATGGCTACACCTTC,CASSGGGWDGYTF
-,TRBJ2-1,-,TRBV19,TGTGCCAGTAGTAACTTCTACAATGAGCAGTTCTTC,CASSNFYNEQFF
-,TRBJ1-1,-,TRBV7-2,TGTGCCAGCAGCTTAGCTTCTGTGAACACTGAAGCTTTCTTT,CASSLASVNTEAFF
-,TRBJ1-3,-,TRBV5-4,TGTGCCAGCAGCTCAGGATCCCCCAGGGTTGGAAACACCATATATTTT,CASSSGSPRVGNTIYF
-,TRBJ1-2,-,TRBV6-5,TGTGCCAGCACACAGGGTCGGGGCTACACCTTC,CASTQGRGYTF
-,TRBJ2-7,-,TRBV9,TGTGCCAGCAGCCCCCACGAGGGTAGTTCGTCCCACGAGCAGTACTTC,CASSPHEGSSSHEQYF
TRBD2,TRBJ2-1,-,TRBV10-3,TGTGCCATCGGAGTAGCGGGAGACAATGAGCAGTTCTTC,CAIGVAGDNEQFF
-,TRBJ1-6,-,TRBV6-5,TGTGCCAGCAGCCAGGGAAATTCACCCCTCCACTTT,CASSQGNSPLHF
TRBD2,TRBJ2-3,few,TRBV7-2,TGTGCCAGCAGCAAAAAGCGGGGCAGTAGCACAGATACGCAGTATTTT,CASSKKRGSSTDTQYF
TRBD2,TRBJ2-5,-,TRBV5-6,TGTGCCAGCAGCTCCTATGGGACTTTTGGGGGGGTGACCCAGTACTTC,CASSSYGTFGGVTQYF
-,TRBJ2-5,once,TRBV4-2,TGTGCCAGCAGCCAAGATAGAGCGAAGACCCAGTACTTC,CASSQDRAKTQYF
-,TRBJ2-1,-,TRBV5-1,TGCGCCAGCAGCGTAGACAGGGCCGGGGAGGATGAGCAGTTCTTC,CASSVDRAGEDEQFF
TRBD2,TRBJ2-5,-,TRBV5-1,TGCGCCAGCAGCAGGGAGGGTGGTGAGACCCAGTACTTC,CASSREGGETQYF
-,TRBJ2-5,-,TRBV9,TGTGCCAGCAGCGTAAGGGGGAGCCAAGAGACCCAGTACTTC,CASSVRGSQETQYF
-,TRBJ2-2,-,TRBV7-3,TGTGCCAGCAGCATAAACAGGGACACCGGGGAGCTGTTTTTT,CASSINRDTGELFF
TRBD1,TRBJ1-2,-,TRBV7-9,TGTGCCAGCAGAGAAACAGGGGGCGACTATGGCTACACCTTC,CASRETGGDYGYTF
-,TRBJ2-1,-,TRBV9,TGTGCCAGCAGCCTAGCTTTAGGGAGCTCCTACAATGAGCAGTTCTTC,CASSLALGSSYNEQFF
-,TRBJ1-6,-,TRBV4-3,TGCGCCAGCAGCCAAGAATGGAGAAGACCCCTCCACTTT,CASSQEWRRPLHF
TRBD1,TRBJ2-5,-,TRBV28,TGTGCCAGCAGCTTCGACAGGGGGCTCTCTGAGACCCAGTACTTC,CASSFDRGLSETQYF
-,TRBJ2-7,-,TRBV5-4,TGTGCCAGCAGCTTGGGTCCATTTTCCTACGAGCAGTACTTC,CASSLGPFSYEQYF
TRBD1,TRBJ2-7,-,TRBV5-4,TGTGCCAGCAGCAGGGGACAGGGGGCCTACGAGCAGTACTTC,CASSRGQGAYEQYF